This section outlines one T cell receptor (beta chain) sequence together with its context. This sample is part of a study of cytomegalovirus exposure and HLA in healthy donors. CDR1 MNHEY and CDR2 SVGAGI come from the germline V gene. This CDR3 spans 13 amino acids. PCR involved 60 Vbeta and 13 Jbeta primers. Some clones are missing from TCRdb's copy, which holds only in-frame ones; the method was immunoSEQ multiplex PCR. The sample contains approximately 140,000 clones, approximately 71% of which appear only once. V usage is TRBV6-5 and J usage is TRBJ2-5; D is unclear. The end of the DNA fits TRBJ2-7 better, so the J call may be wrong. Sample: PBMCs. This clonotype was sampled from a man aged 35 to 55 in good health and CMV-seronegative. The CDR3 sequence: CASASPQPYEQYF. CDR3 nucleotides: TGTGCCAGCGCCTCACCACAGCCCTACGAGCAGTACTTC.